The 5 T cell receptor beta chains listed next were all sequenced from one sample in a study of identical twins (dated by TCRdb to about 2016). The library was prepared using 5' RACE. For sequencing, an Illumina HiSeq 2000 was employed. The raw public reads went through TCRdb reprocessing: fastp at Q25, MiXCR clone calling, in-frame beta chains kept. Rows merge per CDR3 protein into single entries with the most common DNA and genes. For this sample the table gives hundreds of thousands of distinct CDR3 sequences, of which approximately 8% were detected only once. The top ten hold 2.1% of the sample. The same specimen was also included in a second study, on yellow fever vaccine responses in identical twins.

The specimen sequenced was memory (CD45RO+) T cells sorted from blood. Per the publication, the cell subset or site label means: CD45RO+ enriched T cells. The receptors come from a woman under 30 in good health.

This clonotype was detected many times. The chain recombines TRBV20-1 with TRBJ2-1, with TRBD2 matching over 10 bases. J lost 9 bases, V lost 5 bases, and 10 bases had no gene match. Germline V gene lookup returns CDR1 DFQATT and CDR2 SNEGSKA (reference sequence). CDR3 length: 14 amino acids. The CDR3 spells CSAVGAGGLGEQFF. The CDR3 bases are TGCAGTGCTGTTGGAGCGGGAGGGTTGGGTGAGCAGTTCTTC.

The chain couples TRBV24-1 to TRBJ2-7; 11 bases are shared with TRBD2. The V gene's germline CDR1 is KGHDR and CDR2 SFDVKD. This CDR3 is 13 amino acids long. V lost 9 bases and J lost 1; bases outside the gene matches: 1. CDR3 region: CATGTSGSYEQYF. The DNA for the CDR3 is TGTGCCACCGGGACTAGCGGATCCTACGAGCAGTACTTC.

The sample holds many counts of this clonotype. The chain has TRBV4-2 and TRBJ1-1; no clear D. Trimming cost V 1 base and J 3 bases, with 15 bases left between them. This CDR3 comprises 16 residues. Germline CDR1 LGHNA, CDR2 YNFKEQ. The CDR3 DNA reads as TGTGCCAGCAGCCAAGTTCCCACCCAGACTGACACTGAAGCTTTCTTT. Its translation is CASSQVPTQTDTEAFF.

This clonotype has ten or more counts. V gene TRBV12-3 or TRBV12-4 combines with J gene TRBJ1-1, with D maybe TRBD1 (5 bases). Trimming stripped 5 bases from V and 6 bases from J, with 10 bases between. CDR3 size: 12 residues. CDR3 region: CASSQGFPEAFF. The CDR3 DNA follows: TGTGCCAGCAGTCAGGGATTCCCTGAAGCTTTCTTT.

This clonotype was counted a few times. The V call is TRBV20-1, the J call TRBJ2-6; no clear D. Per the germline V gene, CDR1 is DFQATT and CDR2 is SNEGSKA (reference sequence). Trimming cost V 6 bases and J 0 bases, with 3 bases left between them. This CDR3 comprises 12 residues. In nucleotides, the CDR3 is TGCAGTGCCACCTCTGGGGCCAACGTCCTGACTTTC. It is translated as CSATSGANVLTF.